This record concerns one T cell receptor (beta chain) sequence. This sample was included in a study of T cell changes during pregnancy in multiple sclerosis. Produced via immunoSEQ multiplex PCR; TCRdb's table is partial and in-frame only. The table lists about 77,000 clones, about nine tenths of them singletons, with around 1.8% in the top ten. The CDR3 totals 15 residues. CDR1 and CDR2 from the germline V gene are LNHNV and YYDKDF (reference sequence). V gave up 9 bases and J gave up 0 bases; unmatched junction bases: 3. This chain uses TRBV15 with TRBJ2-6; 9 bases are a match to TRBD2. The source material was peripheral blood, sampled before pregnancy. This receptor was identified in a female donor with multiple sclerosis, enrolled in a pregnancy study. DNA for the CDR3: TGTGCCACGCTGCGGGGGGGCTCTGGGGCCAACGTCCTGACTTTC. Its translation is CATLRGGSGANVLTF.